The T cell receptor beta chain described here comes from a study of human T cells and chemical hapten exposure. Study-wide context: During the roughly 25-week study period, patients had diphenylcyclopropenone applied to the scalp every week.

MiXCR was run by TCRdb on the RACE reads, yielding one entry per CDR3 protein. The profile shows 350,000 to 400,000 distinct CDR3 sequences, about 6% of them singletons. The sample's time point: patch test 2, 6 weeks after DPC sensitization. Specified treatment: therapeutic diphenylcyclopropenone sensitization with weekly scalp DPC. Concerning this clonotype: Its antigen remains unknown.

Findings and caveats of the study: Because all patients had alopecia, their immune responses might differ from healthy ones. Among TCRs, those above 1 in 1000 frequency were unaffected by DPC sensitization.

V shed 7 bases, J shed 5 bases, and the junction held 10 bases outside the gene matches. The CDR3 covers 15 residues. Germline CDR1 SGHRS, CDR2 YFSETQ. V usage is TRBV5-1 and J usage is TRBJ2-4; 9 bases map to TRBD1. The sample here was whole blood, taken in connection with sensitization to the hapten diphenylcyclopropenone (DPC). This clonotype was obtained from a woman between 18 and 30 years old with alopecia areata. Some clones in this sample may be carry-over from other donors' samples. The CDR3 nucleotides are TGCGCCAGCGCTTCACGGACAGGGGCCCAAAACATTCAGTACTTC. It encodes CASASRTGAQNIQYF.